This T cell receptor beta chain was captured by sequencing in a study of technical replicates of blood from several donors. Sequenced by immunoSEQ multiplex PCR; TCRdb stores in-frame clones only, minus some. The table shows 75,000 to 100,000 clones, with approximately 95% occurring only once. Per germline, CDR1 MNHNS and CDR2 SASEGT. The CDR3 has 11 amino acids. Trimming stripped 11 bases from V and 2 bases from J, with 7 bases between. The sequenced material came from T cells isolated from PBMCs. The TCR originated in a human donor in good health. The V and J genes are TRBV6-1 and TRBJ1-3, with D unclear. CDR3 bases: TGTGCCGGCATCACTGGAAACACCATATATTTT. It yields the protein CAGITGNTIYF.